Only a few counts were recorded for the clone carrying this T cell receptor beta chain. Its antigen is not identified. Every patient had bone marrow sampled while the disease was active. The entry originates in a study of read filtering for tumor transcriptome and immune sequencing. Molecular barcoded adaptors covering alpha/delta and beta/gamma chains were used on approximately 400 ng RNA. TCRdb re-called the reads through MiXCR, storing one row per CDR3 protein. Of about 58,000 distinct CDR3 sequences listed, roughly 12% are singletons. Study outcomes and limitations: IR-seq and RNA-seq agreed better without single-read clonotypes. The sorted CD138-negative fraction was a mixed bone marrow immune population, not purified T cells.

This CDR3 is built from 17 residues. V was trimmed by 0 bases and J by 3 bases, leaving 15 bases between them. Per the germline V gene, CDR1 is LNHNV and CDR2 is YYDKDF (reference sequence). The chain combines TRBV15 with TRBJ2-1; D is perhaps TRBD1 (5 bases). This TCR came from a donor at least 40 years old with multiple myeloma. Sequencing used a population of CD138-negative cells sorted from bone marrow. CDR3 sequence (DNA): TGTGCCACCAGCAGAGATTTGAGCAGGGCTATCTACAATGAGCAGTTCTTC. It specifies CATSRDLSRAIYNEQFF.